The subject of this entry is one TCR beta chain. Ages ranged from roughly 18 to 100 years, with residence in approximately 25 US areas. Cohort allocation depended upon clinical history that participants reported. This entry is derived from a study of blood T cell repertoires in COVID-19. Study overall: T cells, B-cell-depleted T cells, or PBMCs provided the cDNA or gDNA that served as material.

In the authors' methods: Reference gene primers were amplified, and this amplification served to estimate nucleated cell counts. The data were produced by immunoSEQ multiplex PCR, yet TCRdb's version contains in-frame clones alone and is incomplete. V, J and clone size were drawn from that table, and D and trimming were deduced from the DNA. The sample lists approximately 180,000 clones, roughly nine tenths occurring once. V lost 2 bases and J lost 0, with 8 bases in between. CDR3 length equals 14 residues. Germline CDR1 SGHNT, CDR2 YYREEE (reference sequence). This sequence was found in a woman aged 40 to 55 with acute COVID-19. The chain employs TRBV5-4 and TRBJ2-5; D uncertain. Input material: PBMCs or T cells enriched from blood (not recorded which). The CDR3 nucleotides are TGTGCCAGCAGCTTACGGTCCGACCAAGAGACCCAGTACTTC. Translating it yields CASSLRSDQETQYF.